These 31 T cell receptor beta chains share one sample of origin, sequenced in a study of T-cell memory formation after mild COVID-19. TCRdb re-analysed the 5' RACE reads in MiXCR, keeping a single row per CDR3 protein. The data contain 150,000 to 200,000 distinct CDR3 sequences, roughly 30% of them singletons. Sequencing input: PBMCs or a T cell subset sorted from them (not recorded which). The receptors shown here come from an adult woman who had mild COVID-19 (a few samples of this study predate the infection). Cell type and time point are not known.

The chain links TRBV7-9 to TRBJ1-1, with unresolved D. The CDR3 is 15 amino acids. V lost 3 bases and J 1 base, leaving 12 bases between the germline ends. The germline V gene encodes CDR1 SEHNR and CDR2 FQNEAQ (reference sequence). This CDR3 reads CASSFLKGANTEAFF. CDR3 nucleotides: TGTGCCAGCAGCTTCCTCAAGGGAGCGAACACTGAAGCTTTCTTT.

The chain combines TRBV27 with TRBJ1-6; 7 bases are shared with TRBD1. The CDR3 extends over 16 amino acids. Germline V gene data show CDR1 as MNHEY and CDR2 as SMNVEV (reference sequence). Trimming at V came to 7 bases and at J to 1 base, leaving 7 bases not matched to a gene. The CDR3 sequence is CASTLTGESYNSPLHF. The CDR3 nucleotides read TGTGCCAGCACTCTCACAGGGGAATCCTATAATTCACCCCTCCACTTT.

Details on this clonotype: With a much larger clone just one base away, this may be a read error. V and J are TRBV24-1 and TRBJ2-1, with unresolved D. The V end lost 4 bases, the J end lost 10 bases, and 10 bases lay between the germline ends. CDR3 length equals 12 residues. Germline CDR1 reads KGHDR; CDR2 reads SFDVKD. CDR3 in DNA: TGTGCCACCAGTGACGTAGTGGGGGAGCAGTTCTTC. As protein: CATSDVVGEQFF.

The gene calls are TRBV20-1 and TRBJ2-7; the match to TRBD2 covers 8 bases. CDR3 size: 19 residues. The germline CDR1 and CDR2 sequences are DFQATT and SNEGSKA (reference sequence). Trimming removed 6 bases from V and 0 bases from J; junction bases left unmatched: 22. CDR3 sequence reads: CSATGKSSGEQVSSYEQYF. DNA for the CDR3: TGCAGTGCCACCGGAAAGAGTAGCGGGGAACAAGTCAGCTCCTACGAGCAGTACTTC.

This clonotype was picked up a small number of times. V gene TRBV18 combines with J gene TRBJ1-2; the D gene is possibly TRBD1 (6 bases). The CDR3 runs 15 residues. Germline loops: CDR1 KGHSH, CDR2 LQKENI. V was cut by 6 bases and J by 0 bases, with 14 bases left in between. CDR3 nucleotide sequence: TGTGCCAGCTCCCCCCAGGAGGGGGCTAACTATGGCTACACCTTC. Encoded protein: CASSPQEGANYGYTF.

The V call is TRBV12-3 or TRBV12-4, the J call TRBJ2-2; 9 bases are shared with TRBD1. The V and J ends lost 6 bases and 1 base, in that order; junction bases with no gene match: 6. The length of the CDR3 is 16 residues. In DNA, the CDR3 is TGTGCCAGCAGCTCAGACAGGGGGAAGAACACCGGGGAGCTGTTTTTT. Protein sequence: CASSSDRGKNTGELFF.

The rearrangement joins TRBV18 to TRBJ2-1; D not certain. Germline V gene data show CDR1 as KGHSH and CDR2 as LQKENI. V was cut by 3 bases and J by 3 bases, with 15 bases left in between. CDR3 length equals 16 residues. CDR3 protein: CASSPSPPASYNEQFF. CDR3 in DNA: TGTGCCAGCTCACCGTCCCCCCCGGCCAGCTACAATGAGCAGTTCTTC.

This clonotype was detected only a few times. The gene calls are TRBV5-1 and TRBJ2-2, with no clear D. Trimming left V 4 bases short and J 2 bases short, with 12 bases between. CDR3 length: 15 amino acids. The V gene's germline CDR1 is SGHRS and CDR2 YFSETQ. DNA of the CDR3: TGCGCCAGCAGCCTCGGAAGGGCAAACACCGGGGAGCTGTTTTTT. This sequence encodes CASSLGRANTGELFF. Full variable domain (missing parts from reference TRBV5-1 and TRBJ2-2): KAGVTQTPRYLIKTRGQQVTLSCSPISGHRSVSWYQQTPGQGLQFLFEYFSETQRNKGNFPGRFSGRQFSNSRSEMNVSTLELGDSALYLCASSLGRANTGELFFGEGSRLTVL.

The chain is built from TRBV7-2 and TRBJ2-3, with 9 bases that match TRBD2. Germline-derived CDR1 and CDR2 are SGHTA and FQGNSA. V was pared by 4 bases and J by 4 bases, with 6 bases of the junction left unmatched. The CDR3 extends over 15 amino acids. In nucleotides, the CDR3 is TGTGCCAGCAGCTCCCTAGCGGGAATAGCAGATACGCAGTATTTT. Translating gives CASSSLAGIADTQYF.

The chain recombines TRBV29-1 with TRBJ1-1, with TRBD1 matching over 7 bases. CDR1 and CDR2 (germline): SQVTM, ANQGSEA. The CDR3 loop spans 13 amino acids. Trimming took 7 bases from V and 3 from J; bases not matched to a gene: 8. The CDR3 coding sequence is TGCAGCGATGTCGACAGGGTCGACACTGAAGCTTTCTTT. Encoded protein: CSDVDRVDTEAFF.

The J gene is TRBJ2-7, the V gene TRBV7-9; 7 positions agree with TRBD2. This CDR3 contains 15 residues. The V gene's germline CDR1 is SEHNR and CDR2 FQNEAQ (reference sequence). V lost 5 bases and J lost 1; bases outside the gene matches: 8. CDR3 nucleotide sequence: TGTGCCAGCAGCAAGTGGGCTAGCGGATCCTACGAGCAGTACTTC. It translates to CASSKWASGSYEQYF.

The CDR3 nucleotides read TGTGCCAGTAGTATCCAGGGGGCGCCCGACGAGCAGTACTTC. Translation gives CASSIQGAPDEQYF. The chain recombines TRBV19 with TRBJ2-7, with 8 nucleotides matching TRBD1. CDR1 and CDR2 from the germline V gene are LNHDA and SQIVND (reference sequence). V shed 3 bases, J shed 5 bases, and the junction held 6 bases outside the gene matches. The CDR3 is 14 amino acids.

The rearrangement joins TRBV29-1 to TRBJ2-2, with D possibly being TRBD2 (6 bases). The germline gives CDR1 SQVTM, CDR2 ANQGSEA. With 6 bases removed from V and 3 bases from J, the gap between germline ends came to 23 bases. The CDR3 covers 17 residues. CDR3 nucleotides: TGCAGCGTCCCAAACCCTCCGGAAGGAGGGTACACCGGGGAGCTGTTTTTT. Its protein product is CSVPNPPEGGYTGELFF.

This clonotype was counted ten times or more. CDR3 residues: CASSPPPVSYEQYF. The CDR3 DNA follows: TGTGCCAGCAGCCCGCCCCCAGTCTCCTACGAGCAGTACTTC. The rearrangement links TRBV9 to TRBJ2-7; D is unresolved. The V gene lost 4 bases and the J gene lost 0 bases, with 11 bases spanning the gap. Germline CDR1 reads SGDLS; CDR2 reads YYNGEE. CDR3 size: 14 residues.

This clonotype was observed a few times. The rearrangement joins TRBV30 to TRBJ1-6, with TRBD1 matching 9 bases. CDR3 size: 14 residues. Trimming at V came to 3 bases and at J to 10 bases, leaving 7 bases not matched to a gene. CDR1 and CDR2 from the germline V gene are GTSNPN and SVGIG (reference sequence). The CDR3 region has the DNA TGTGCCTGGAGGGGACAGGGAGGTAAATCACCCCTCCACTTT. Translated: CAWRGQGGKSPLHF.

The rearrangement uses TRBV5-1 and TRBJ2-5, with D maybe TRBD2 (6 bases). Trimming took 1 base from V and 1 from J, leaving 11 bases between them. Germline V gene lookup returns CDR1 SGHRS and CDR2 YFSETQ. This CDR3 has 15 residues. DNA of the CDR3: TGCGCCAGCAGCTTGCCCGGGAGCGGCCAAGAGACCCAGTACTTC. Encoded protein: CASSLPGSGQETQYF.

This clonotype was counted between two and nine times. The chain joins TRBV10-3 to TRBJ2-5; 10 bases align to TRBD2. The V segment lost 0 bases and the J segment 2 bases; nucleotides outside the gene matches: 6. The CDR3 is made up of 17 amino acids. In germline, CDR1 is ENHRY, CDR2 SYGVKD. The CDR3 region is CAISESSSGGPQETQYF. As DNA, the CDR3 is TGTGCCATCAGTGAGTCGTCTAGCGGGGGACCTCAAGAGACCCAGTACTTC.

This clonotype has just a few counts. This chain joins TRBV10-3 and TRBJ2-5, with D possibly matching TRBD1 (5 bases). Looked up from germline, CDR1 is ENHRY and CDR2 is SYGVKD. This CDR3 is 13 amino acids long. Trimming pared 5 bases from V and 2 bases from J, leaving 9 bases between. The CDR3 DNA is TGTGCCATCAGTAGGGCAGGGCAAGAGACCCAGTACTTC. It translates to CAISRAGQETQYF.

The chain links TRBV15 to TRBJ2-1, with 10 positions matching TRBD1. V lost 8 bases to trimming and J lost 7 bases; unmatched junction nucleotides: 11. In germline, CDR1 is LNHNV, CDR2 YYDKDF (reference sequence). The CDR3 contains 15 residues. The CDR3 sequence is CATSPGGTGANEQFF. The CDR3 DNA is TGTGCCACCTCGCCAGGCGGGACAGGGGCGAATGAGCAGTTCTTC. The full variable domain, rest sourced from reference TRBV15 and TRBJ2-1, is DAMVIQNPRYQVTQFGKPVTLSCSQTLNHNVMYWYQQKSSQAPKLLFHYYDKDFNNEADTPDNFQSRRPNTSFCFLDIRSPGLGDTAMYLCATSPGGTGANEQFFGPGTRLTVL.

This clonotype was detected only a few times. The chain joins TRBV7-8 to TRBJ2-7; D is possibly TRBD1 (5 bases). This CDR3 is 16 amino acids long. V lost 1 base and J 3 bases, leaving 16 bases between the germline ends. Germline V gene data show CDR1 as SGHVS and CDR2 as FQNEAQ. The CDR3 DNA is TGTGCCAGCAGCTTAGGGAAGTTGGGGCACCTCTACGAGCAGTACTTC. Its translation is CASSLGKLGHLYEQYF.

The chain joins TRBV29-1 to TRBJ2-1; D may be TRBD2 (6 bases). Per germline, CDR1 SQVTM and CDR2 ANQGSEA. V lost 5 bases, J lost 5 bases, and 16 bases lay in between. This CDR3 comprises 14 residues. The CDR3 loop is CSVPRRERNNEQFF. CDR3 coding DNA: TGCAGCGTTCCGAGGAGGGAGCGGAACAATGAGCAGTTCTTC.

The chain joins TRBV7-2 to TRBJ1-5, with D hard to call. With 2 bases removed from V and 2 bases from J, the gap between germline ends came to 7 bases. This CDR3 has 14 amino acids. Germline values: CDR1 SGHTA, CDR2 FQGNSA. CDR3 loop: CASSLIHGNQPQHF. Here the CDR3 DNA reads TGTGCCAGCAGCTTAATCCACGGCAATCAGCCCCAGCATTTT.

The CDR3 loop reads CASSMGTQRFYTEAFF. CDR3 nucleotide sequence: TGCGCCAGCAGTATGGGGACTCAACGTTTTTACACTGAAGCTTTCTTT. The rearrangement uses TRBV5-1 and TRBJ1-1; a possible D gene is TRBD1 (5 bases). Between the trimmed V and J ends, which lost 5 bases and 3 bases, there was a span of 20 bases. The CDR3 is made up of 16 amino acids. The germline V gene encodes CDR1 SGHRS and CDR2 YFSETQ.

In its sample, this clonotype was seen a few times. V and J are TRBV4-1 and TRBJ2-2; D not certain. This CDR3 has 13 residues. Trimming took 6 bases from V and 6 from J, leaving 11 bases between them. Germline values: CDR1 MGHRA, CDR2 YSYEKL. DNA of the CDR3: TGCGCCAGCAGAAAGGGTGTCGCCGGGGAGCTGTTTTTT. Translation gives CASRKGVAGELFF.

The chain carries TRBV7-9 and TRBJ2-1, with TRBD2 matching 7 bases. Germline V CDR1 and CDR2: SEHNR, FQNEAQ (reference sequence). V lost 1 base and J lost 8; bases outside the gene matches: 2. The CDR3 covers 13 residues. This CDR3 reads CASSLDGGDEQFF. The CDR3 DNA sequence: TGTGCCAGCAGCTTAGATGGGGGGGATGAGCAGTTCTTC.

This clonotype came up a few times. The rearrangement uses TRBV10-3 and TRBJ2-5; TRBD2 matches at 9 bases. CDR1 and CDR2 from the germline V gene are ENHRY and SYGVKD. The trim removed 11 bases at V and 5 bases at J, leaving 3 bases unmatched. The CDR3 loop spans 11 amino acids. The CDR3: CAGGGGETQYF. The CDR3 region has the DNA TGTGCCGGCGGGGGGGGTGAGACCCAGTACTTC.

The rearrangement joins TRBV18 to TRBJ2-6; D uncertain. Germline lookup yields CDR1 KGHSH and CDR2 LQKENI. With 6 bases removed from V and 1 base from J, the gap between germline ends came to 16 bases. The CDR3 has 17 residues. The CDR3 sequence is CASSSNPKRSGANVLTF. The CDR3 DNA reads TGTGCCAGCTCGAGTAACCCTAAAAGGTCTGGGGCCAACGTCCTGACTTTC.

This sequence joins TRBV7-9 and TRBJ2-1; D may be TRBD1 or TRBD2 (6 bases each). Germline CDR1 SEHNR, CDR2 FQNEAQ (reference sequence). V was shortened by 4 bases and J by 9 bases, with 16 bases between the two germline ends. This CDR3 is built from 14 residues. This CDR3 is CASSSSPRGGEQFF. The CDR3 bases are TGTGCCAGCAGCTCCTCCCCCAGGGGAGGTGAGCAGTTCTTC. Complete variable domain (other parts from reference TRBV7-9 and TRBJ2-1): DTGVSQNPRHKITKRGQNVTFRCDPISEHNRLYWYRQTLGQGPEFLTYFQNEAQLEKSRLLSDRFSAERPKGSFSTLEIQRTEQGDSAMYLCASSSSPRGGEQFFGPGTRLTVL.

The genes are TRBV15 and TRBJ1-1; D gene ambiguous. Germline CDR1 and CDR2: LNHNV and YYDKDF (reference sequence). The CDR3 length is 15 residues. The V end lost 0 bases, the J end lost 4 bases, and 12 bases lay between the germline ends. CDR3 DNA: TGTGCCACCAGCAGAGATCCGGGGAGGAGCACTGAAGCTTTCTTT. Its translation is CATSRDPGRSTEAFF.

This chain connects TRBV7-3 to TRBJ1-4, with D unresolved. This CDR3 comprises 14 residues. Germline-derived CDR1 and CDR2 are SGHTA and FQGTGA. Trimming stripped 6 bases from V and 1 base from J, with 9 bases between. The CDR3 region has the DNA TGTGCCAGCAGTTGTTGGGGAACTAATGAAAAACTGTTTTTT. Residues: CASSCWGTNEKLFF.

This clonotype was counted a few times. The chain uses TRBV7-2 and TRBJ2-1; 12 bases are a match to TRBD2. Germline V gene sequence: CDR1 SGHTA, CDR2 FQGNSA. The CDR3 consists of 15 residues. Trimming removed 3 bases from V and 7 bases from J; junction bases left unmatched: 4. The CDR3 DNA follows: TGTGCCAGCAGCTTTCTAGCGGGGGGGCCGAATGAGCAGTTCTTC. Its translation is CASSFLAGGPNEQFF.